Listed below are T cell receptor beta chains from one sample, sequenced in a study of cytomegalovirus exposure and HLA in healthy donors. Libraries were prepared by immunoSEQ multiplex PCR; TCRdb keeps only in-frame clonotypes and omits some of them. Of about 190,000 clones listed, 80% to 90% are singletons. Sequenced sample: PBMCs. The receptors were sampled from a man aged 25 to 40 in good health and CMV-seronegative. CDR3s include the opening cysteine and the closing phenylalanine or tryptophan. The order of the fields is J gene, V gene, clone size, CDR3 length, D gene, CDR3 DNA, CDR3 protein. The D gene is left open where the match is weak. Only some rows state a clone size, as once, few, many or a class for expanded clones.

TRBJ2-1,TRBV28,-,15,-,TGTGCCAGCAGTTACCTCCACGGGTCCTACAATGAGCAGTTCTTC,CASSYLHGSYNEQFF
TRBJ2-2,TRBV18,-,15,TRBD1,TGTGCCAGCTCACGAGGACAGGTTTTGACCGGGGAGCTGTTTTTT,CASSRGQVLTGELFF
TRBJ2-1,TRBV5-1,once,11,-,TGCGCCAGCAGCTTGTCGGCGGAACCGTTCTTC,CASSLSAEPFF
TRBJ1-2,TRBV5-1,-,14,TRBD1,TGCGCCAGCAGCTTGGGGCAGAGCAGGGGGGGCTACACCTTC,CASSLGQSRGGYTF
TRBJ1-2,TRBV5-1,-,14,TRBD1,TGCGCCAGCAGCTTAGTCACAGGGGGTCGTGGCTACACCTTC,CASSLVTGGRGYTF
TRBJ2-7,TRBV15,-,17,TRBD1,TGTGCCACCAGCAGAGGGTCGGGGGACAGGGGATTCTACGAGCAGTACTTC,CATSRGSGDRGFYEQYF
TRBJ2-1,TRBV7-2,-,12,-,TGTGCCAGCACCGGAGGTTACAATGAGCAGTTCTTC,CASTGGYNEQFF
TRBJ2-5,TRBV29-1,-,15,TRBD1,TGCAGCGCCCGTAGGGTGGGGACAGGACAAGAGACCCAGTACTTC,CSARRVGTGQETQYF
TRBJ2-1,TRBV5-1,-,15,TRBD2,TGCGCCAGCAGCTTGGAATTAGCGGGAAACAATGAGCAGTTCTTC,CASSLELAGNNEQFF
TRBJ1-1,TRBV7-2,-,17,-,TGTGCCAGCAGCACCCTAGGAGACAGTTACATGAACACTGAAGCTTTCTTT,CASSTLGDSYMNTEAFF
TRBJ2-6,TRBV5-1,-,18,-,TGCGCCAGCAGCTTACTAGTCAATCCCCACTCTGGGGCCAACGTCCTGACTTTC,CASSLLVNPHSGANVLTF
TRBJ1-1,TRBV28,few,16,TRBD1,TGTGCCAGCAGACCCCCGGGACAGGGAACGAACACTGAAGCTTTCTTT,CASRPPGQGTNTEAFF
TRBJ2-6,TRBV13,-,16,-,TGTGCCAGCAGCTTGCCGCAGGGGCTTGGGGCCAACGTCCTGACTTTC,CASSLPQGLGANVLTF
TRBJ1-1,TRBV2,once,14,-,TGTGCCAGCACTGTCGACAGCATGAACACTGAAGCTTTCTTT,CASTVDSMNTEAFF
TRBJ2-2,TRBV19,-,16,-,TGTGCCAGTAAGAGCCCGGGACAACCAAACACCGGGGAGCTGTTTTTT,CASKSPGQPNTGELFF
TRBJ2-1,TRBV28,-,18,-,TGTGCCAGCAGGCCGGGGACAGGGTTTACGGGAGGGCAGGTTGAGCAGTTCTTC,CASRPGTGFTGGQVEQFF
TRBJ1-2,TRBV6-5,once,14,-,TGTGCCAGCAGTTTACAGGGATTTAGCTATGGCTACACCTTC,CASSLQGFSYGYTF
TRBJ1-5,TRBV19,-,13,-,TGTGCCAGTAGTATTAGCGAGCGACGGCCCCAGCATTTT,CASSISERRPQHF
TRBJ2-2,TRBV4-3,-,19,-,TGCGCCAGCAGCCAAGATCTCGGGGAAAATCCTACAAACACCGGGGAGCTGTTTTTT,CASSQDLGENPTNTGELFF
TRBJ2-2,TRBV2,few,12,-,TGTGCCAGCAAATGGAGCACCGGGGAGCTGTTTTTT,CASKWSTGELFF
TRBJ1-4,TRBV5-4,-,15,-,TGTGCCAGCCAATTCCGACCAGGCAGGAATGAAAAACTGTTTTTT,CASQFRPGRNEKLFF
TRBJ1-3,TRBV5-8,-,20,TRBD1,TGTGCCAGCAGCTTATCGACAGGGCTGACGGTACTGGTCTCTGGAAACACCATATATTTT,CASSLSTGLTVLVSGNTIYF
TRBJ1-1,TRBV19,-,14,-,TGTGCCAGCATCCGTACAGGCATGAACACTGAAGCTTTCTTT,CASIRTGMNTEAFF
TRBJ2-1,TRBV19,-,14,TRBD1,TGTGCCAGTCGGGACAGTGGACCTTACAATGAGCAGTTCTTC,CASRDSGPYNEQFF
TRBJ2-7,TRBV4-2,-,14,-,TGTGCCAGCAGCCAAGAGGGAACCCAGGGCGAGCAGTACTTC,CASSQEGTQGEQYF
TRBJ2-7,TRBV4-1,-,15,TRBD2,TGCGCCAGCAGCCAAACGACTAGCGGCTCCTACGAGCAGTACTTC,CASSQTTSGSYEQYF
TRBJ1-2,TRBV28,-,13,-,TGTGCCAGCATCCTGGCGTCGGACACACCTTTTCCCTTC,CASILASDTPFPF
TRBJ1-1,TRBV9,-,15,TRBD1,TGTGCCAGCAGCGTAACAGGGGGTCCGAACACTGAAGCTTTCTTT,CASSVTGGPNTEAFF
TRBJ2-1,TRBV7-8,-,14,-,TGTGCCAGCAGCTTAGCGGGCACCTACAATGAGCAGTTCTTC,CASSLAGTYNEQFF
TRBJ1-5,TRBV28,-,17,-,TGTGCCAGCACGGGACTCGTCACTTTGGGAAGCAATCAGCCCCAGCATTTT,CASTGLVTLGSNQPQHF
TRBJ2-1,TRBV5-1,-,13,-,TGCGCCAGCAGCTTCCGTACAGTCCATGAGCAGTTCTTC,CASSFRTVHEQFF
TRBJ2-5,TRBV19,-,14,-,TGTGCCAGTAGTATCTCGCAGGTAAAAGAGACCCAGTACTTC,CASSISQVKETQYF
TRBJ1-1,TRBV6-5,-,13,TRBD1,TGTGCCAGCATTAGACAGGGGAACACTGAAGCTTTCTTT,CASIRQGNTEAFF